This TCR beta chain was recovered during a study of blood T cell repertoires in COVID-19 (dated by TCRdb to 2019 to 2021). Background on the whole study: Samples covering the acute and convalescent phases of COVID-19 were provided by collaborators in the United States, Italy and Spain. The prospective study material was composed of cDNA or gDNA derived from T cells, B-cell-depleted T cells, or PBMCs. Deeply sampled blood TCRbeta repertoires from subjects exposed to, actively infected with, or recovered from COVID-19 were included in the dataset. The repertoires were released in a freely available public database intended as a resource for research on the immune response to SARS-CoV-2. The samples were drawn from the first 160 participants of the ongoing ImmuneRACE study and from 950 to 1,500 subjects provided by 6 global collaborators. A de-identified subject ID, COVID-19 status, age in years and sex were almost always included in the sample metadata. Where available, HLA class I and class II types were taken from metadata supplied by the sample provider and were not determined by assay-based typing.

The full study reports these points: The quantity of clinical and demographic metadata differed by source and by participant and was supplied without curation.

V gives up 0 bases and J gives up 7 bases, and the segment between their germline ends measures 10 bases. Looking up the germline V gene yields CDR1 SGHAT and CDR2 FQNNGV. Counted from cysteine to phenylalanine, this CDR3 has 15 amino acids. CDR3 DNA is the only sequence kept; it has 45 bases, read in frame from the first base. As to this clone: Its antigen specificity is not known. There are no base qualities to consult, and no much larger clone falls within one base.

The immunoSEQ Assay, a bias-controlled multiplex PCR, was used to amplify TCRbeta CDR3 regions from genomic DNA. For the original study's pipeline: The number of nucleated cells in each sample was estimated from the amplification of reference gene primers within the assay. To quantify the absolute abundance of each unique TCRbeta CDR3 rearrangement, sequence reads were collapsed and filtered. Productive Simpson clonality was computed per sample as the square root of Simpson's diversity index over productive rearrangements. TCRdb stores this immuneACCESS table with in-frame sequences only. Part of the clones is absent; in the studies checked, under half of the shortfall reflects unresolved V genes, and no reason is known for the rest. V, J and clone size reflect that table, while D and trimming were determined from the DNA. Recorded for this sample are 200,000 to 250,000 clones; approximately 80% of them occurred a single time. The ten biggest clones cover about 10% of the sample.

Collaborating institutions collected whole blood in K2EDTA tubes following their own protocols. For TCRbeta analysis, collaborators shipped samples in one of three forms: frozen whole blood, isolated PBMCs, or DNA extracted from either of those sample types. This sequence was found in a woman older than 75 with acute or convalescent COVID-19. The source material was peripheral blood. Recombination joined TRBV11-2 with TRBJ1-6; a tentative D match to TRBD1 spans 6 bases. The CDR3 here reads CASSLEGQWNSPLHF. The DNA reads TGTGCCAGCAGCTTAGAAGGACAGTGGAATTCACCCCTCCACTTT. The variable domain in full, with residues beyond the CDR3 obtained from the reference TRBV11-2 and TRBJ1-6 genes, is EAGVAQSPRYKIIEKRQSVAFWCNPISGHATLYWYQQILGQGPKLLIQFQNNGVVDDSQLPKDRFSAERLKGVDSTLKIQPAKLEDSAVYLCASSLEGQWNSPLHFGNGTRLTVT.